These 11 T cell receptor beta chains were sequenced from one sample in a study of identical twins. One entry per CDR3 protein results from TCRdb running MiXCR on the 5' RACE reads. There are 450,000 or so distinct CDR3 sequences in the sample; less than 25% occur only once, and 2.9% lies in the top ten. Separately, the same data were catalogued under a study of T cells expressing NK-cell markers.

Sequencing was performed on CD4+ T cells sorted from blood. The receptors were sampled from a woman aged 18-30 years in good health.

The V gene is TRBV12-3 or TRBV12-4, the J gene TRBJ2-1, with TRBD1 as a possible D gene (5 bases). The CDR3 spans 12 residues. V shed 5 bases and J shed 7 bases, with 9 bases lying between them. CDR3 amino acids: CASSRGHNEQFF. The CDR3 bases are TGTGCCAGCAGTCGCGGACATAATGAGCAGTTCTTC.

This clonotype showed up just a few times. In DNA, the CDR3 is TGTGCCAGCAGCGAAACCGGAAAGCCCTACAATGAGCAGTTCTTC. Its protein is CASSETGKPYNEQFF. The chain joins TRBV6-1 to TRBJ2-1; no clear D. CDR3 length: 15 residues. The V and J ends lost 6 bases and 2 bases respectively, with 14 bases between them. CDR1 and CDR2 (germline): MNHNS, SASEGT.

This clonotype appeared a few times. The chain uses TRBV7-8 and TRBJ2-1, with TRBD2 as a possible D gene (5 bases). The V end lost 1 base, the J end lost 7 bases, and 14 bases lay between the germline ends. CDR3 length equals 15 residues. The germline V gene encodes CDR1 SGHVS and CDR2 FQNEAQ. The CDR3 nucleotides are TGTGCCAGCAGCTTAGGGACTTTTCGAGGGAATGAGCAGTTCTTC. It encodes CASSLGTFRGNEQFF.

J is TRBJ2-1 and V is TRBV6-1, with D perhaps given as TRBD1 or TRBD2 (5 bases each). Germline V gene sequence: CDR1 MNHNS, CDR2 SASEGT. The V end was cut by 8 bases, the J end by 6 bases, with 23 bases between. The CDR3 consists of 16 residues. The CDR3 is CASAGWAHGGVNEQFF. The CDR3 DNA is TGTGCCAGCGCTGGCTGGGCGCATGGGGGTGTCAATGAGCAGTTCTTC.

This clonotype was seen a handful of times. The J gene is TRBJ2-5, the V gene TRBV9; possible D gene TRBD2, 6 bases. This CDR3 spans 14 amino acids. Trimming pared 7 bases from V and 5 bases from J, leaving 18 bases between. CDR1 is SGDLS and CDR2 is YYNGEE in the germline V gene. The CDR3 DNA is TGTGCCAGCGGAAAACCCGGGAGAGGGGAGACCCAGTACTTC. The encoded protein is CASGKPGRGETQYF.

This clonotype was seen more than once but under ten times. The chain is built from TRBV28 and TRBJ2-1; D not certain. Per germline, CDR1 MDHEN and CDR2 SYDVKM. The CDR3 contains 11 residues. The V and J ends lost 5 bases and 9 bases respectively, with 8 bases between them. The CDR3 protein is CASSPVGEQFF. The CDR3 coding sequence is TGTGCCAGCAGTCCTGTAGGTGAGCAGTTCTTC.

The chain recombines TRBV7-9 with TRBJ2-1; 10 bases map to TRBD2. CDR1 and CDR2 from the germline V gene are SEHNR and FQNEAQ (reference sequence). The CDR3 spans 16 residues. Germline trimming cut 4 bases from V and 9 bases from J; bases unmatched to any gene: 12. The CDR3, as DNA: TGTGCCAGCAGCTCAAGTAGCGGGGGGCTAACCTTTGAGCAGTTCTTC. It specifies CASSSSSGGLTFEQFF.

The chain couples TRBV20-1 to TRBJ2-3; the match to TRBD2 covers 10 bases. Germline CDR1 and CDR2: DFQATT and SNEGSKA (reference sequence). This CDR3 contains 14 residues. J lost 7 bases, V lost 3 bases, and 7 bases had no gene match. The CDR3: CSARRASGGNTQYF. CDR3 bases: TGCAGTGCTAGGCGGGCTAGCGGGGGCAATACGCAGTATTTT.

This clonotype was recorded at least ten times. This chain connects TRBV12-3 or TRBV12-4 to TRBJ2-4; the D gene is possibly TRBD1 (5 bases). The CDR3 consists of 14 residues. Deletions cut 8 bases from V and 0 bases from J, with 11 bases between. CDR3 residues: CASGTGAAKNIQYF. The DNA for the CDR3 is TGTGCCAGCGGAACAGGAGCAGCCAAAAACATTCAGTACTTC.

The chain uses TRBV6-1 and TRBJ1-1; D gene uncertain. Trimming left V 2 bases short and J 10 bases short, with 5 bases between. CDR3 length: 10 residues. The germline gives CDR1 MNHNS, CDR2 SASEGT. The CDR3 region has the DNA TGTGCCAGCAGTGAACTCGGAGCTTTCTTT. As protein: CASSELGAFF.

The sample holds a few counts of this clonotype. V and J are TRBV7-9 and TRBJ1-1; maybe TRBD1 (6 bases). The CDR3 extends over 15 amino acids. V lost 1 base and J 5 bases, leaving 14 bases between the germline ends. Germline CDR1 is SEHNR and CDR2 is FQNEAQ (reference sequence). Here the CDR3 reads CASSLEGGRVTEAFF. DNA for the CDR3: TGTGCCAGCAGCTTAGAGGGGGGCAGGGTTACTGAAGCTTTCTTT.